One sample yielded the 4 T cell receptor beta chains listed below, sequenced in a study of T cell responses to AZD1222 COVID-19 vaccine. Some clones are missing from TCRdb's copy, which holds only in-frame ones; the method was immunoSEQ multiplex PCR. The profile shows fewer than 120,000 clones, roughly 92% of them singletons. This sample comprised peripheral blood, obtained 28 days after the second AZD1222 dose. The receptors come from an adult who received the AZD1222 COVID-19 vaccine.

Of note for this clone: The same CDR3 arises from other DNA sequences in this sample as well. The genes are TRBV27 and TRBJ1-1; D gene uncertain. CDR3 size: 12 residues. V shed 6 bases and J shed 0 bases, with 5 bases lying between them. The germline gives CDR1 MNHEY, CDR2 SMNVEV (reference sequence). The CDR3 nucleotides read TGTGCCAGCAGAACATTGAACACTGAAGCTTTCTTT. Residues: CASRTLNTEAFF.

In DNA, the CDR3 is TGTGCCAGCAGTATCCCCACAGATACGCAGTATTTT. Its translation is CASSIPTDTQYF. This chain uses TRBV12-3 or TRBV12-4 with TRBJ2-3; D ambiguous. The CDR3 length is 12 residues. V was cut by 5 bases and J by 2 bases, with 5 bases left in between.

The chain is built from TRBV20-1 and TRBJ2-7; a weak D match, TRBD2 (5 bases). The CDR3 has 18 residues. Germline CDR1 DFQATT, CDR2 SNEGSKA (reference sequence). The V end was cut by 3 bases, the J end by 2 bases, with 26 bases between. CDR3 bases: TGCAGTGCTAGTCTAGGGAACCTCAGAGGGTGGGCCGCCTACGAGCAGTACTTC. Protein: CSASLGNLRGWAAYEQYF.

This chain joins TRBV9 and TRBJ2-1; D is perhaps TRBD2 (5 bases). Germline V lookup: CDR1 SGDLS, CDR2 YYNGEE. The CDR3 totals 13 residues. V shed 4 bases and J shed 2 bases, with 7 bases lying between them. CDR3 protein: CASSSGTYNEQFF. Here the CDR3 DNA reads TGTGCCAGCAGCAGCGGTACCTACAATGAGCAGTTCTTC.